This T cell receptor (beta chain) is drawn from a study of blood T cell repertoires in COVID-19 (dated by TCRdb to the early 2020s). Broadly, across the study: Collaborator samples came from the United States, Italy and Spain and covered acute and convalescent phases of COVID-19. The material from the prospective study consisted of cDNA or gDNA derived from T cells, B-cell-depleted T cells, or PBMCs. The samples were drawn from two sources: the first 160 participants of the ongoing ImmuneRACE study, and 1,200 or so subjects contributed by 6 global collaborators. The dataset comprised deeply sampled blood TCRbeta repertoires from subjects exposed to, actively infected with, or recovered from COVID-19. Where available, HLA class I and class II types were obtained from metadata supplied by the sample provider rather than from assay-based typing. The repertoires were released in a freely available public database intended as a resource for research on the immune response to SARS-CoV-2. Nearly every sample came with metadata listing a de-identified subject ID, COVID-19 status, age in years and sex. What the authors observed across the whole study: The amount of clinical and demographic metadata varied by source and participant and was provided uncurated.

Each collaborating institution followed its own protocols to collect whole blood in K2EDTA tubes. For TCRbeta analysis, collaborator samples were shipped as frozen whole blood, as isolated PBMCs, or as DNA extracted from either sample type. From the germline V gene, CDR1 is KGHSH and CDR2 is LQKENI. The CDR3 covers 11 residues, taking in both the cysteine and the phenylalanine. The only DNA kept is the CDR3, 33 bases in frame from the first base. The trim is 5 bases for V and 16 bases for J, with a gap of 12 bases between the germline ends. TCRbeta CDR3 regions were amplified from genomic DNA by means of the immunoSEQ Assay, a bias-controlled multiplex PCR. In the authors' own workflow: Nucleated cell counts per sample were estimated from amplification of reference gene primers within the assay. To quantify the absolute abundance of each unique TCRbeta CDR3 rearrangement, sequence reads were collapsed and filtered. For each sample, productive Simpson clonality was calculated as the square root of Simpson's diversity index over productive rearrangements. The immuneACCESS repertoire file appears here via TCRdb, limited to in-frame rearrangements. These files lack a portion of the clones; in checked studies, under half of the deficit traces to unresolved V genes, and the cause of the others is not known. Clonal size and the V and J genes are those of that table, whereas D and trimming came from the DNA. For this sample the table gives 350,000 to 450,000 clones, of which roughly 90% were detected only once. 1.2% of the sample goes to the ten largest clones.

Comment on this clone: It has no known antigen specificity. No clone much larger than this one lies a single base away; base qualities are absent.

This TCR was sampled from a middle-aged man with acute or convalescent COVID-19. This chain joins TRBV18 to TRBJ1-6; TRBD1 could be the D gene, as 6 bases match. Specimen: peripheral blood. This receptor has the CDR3 CASSETGVLHF. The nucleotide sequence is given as TGTGCCAGCTCAGAGACAGGAGTACTCCACTTT.